This T cell receptor beta chain was sequenced for a study of T-cell reconstitution after alpha-beta-depleted transplantation in children. The study, taken as a whole, reports: Recipient T cells and thymic progenitors that survived were the source of the high TCRbeta diversity seen at day 60 in some patients. From newly produced T cells came most of the T-cell counts and diversity one year after transplant.

Germline CDR1 is ENHRY and CDR2 is SYGVKD. CDR3 size: 15 residues. V was pared by 3 bases and J by 1 base, with 11 bases between. This sample's TCRbeta library carried unique molecular identifier barcodes. TCRdb reprocessed the PCR reads with MiXCR, giving one entry per CDR3 protein. Counted here are about 610,000 distinct CDR3 sequences, over 25% occurring once; the ten biggest clones make up 35% to 40%. Worth noting for this clonotype: No antigen is known for it.

Material: PBMCs, obtained before TCRalphabeta/CD19-depleted stem cell transplant. The V gene is TRBV10-3, the J gene TRBJ2-3, with D tentatively TRBD2 (6 bases). The TCR comes from a boy in the first two years of life with Wiskott-Aldrich syndrome, due to receive a stem cell transplant. CDR3 in DNA: TGTGCCATCAGTGACGAGCAGCGGGGCACAGATACGCAGTATTTT. Amino acid sequence: CAISDEQRGTDTQYF.